This is a list of T cell receptor beta chains from one sample in a study of CD8+ T cells in alopecia areata. Produced via immunoSEQ multiplex PCR; TCRdb's table is partial and in-frame only. Counted here are some 200,000 clones, about 60% occurring once; the ten biggest clones make up approximately 12%. Sequenced here: CD8+ T cells sorted from blood, sampled at week 24, from a patient treated with tofacitinib. The origin of the receptors is a human donor with alopecia areata. Each CDR3 is given without its conserved first and last residue. A D gene is named only where the DNA matches it firmly.

v_call: TRBV5-1
j_call: TRBJ1-1
d_call: -
cdr3_aa: ASSLGMRGEDTEAF

v_call: TRBV9
j_call: TRBJ1-6
d_call: TRBD1
cdr3_aa: ASSVGQGFNNSPLH

v_call: TRBV19
j_call: TRBJ2-7
d_call: TRBD1
cdr3_aa: ASSMAGQGGHEQY

v_call: TRBV7-8
j_call: TRBJ2-7
d_call: -
cdr3_aa: ASSLAGSYEQY

v_call: TRBV6-1
j_call: TRBJ2-5
d_call: TRBD1
cdr3_aa: ASRQDRAWETQY

v_call: TRBV19
j_call: TRBJ2-1
d_call: -
cdr3_aa: ASSPYRHNEQF

v_call: TRBV4-1
j_call: TRBJ1-2
d_call: TRBD1
cdr3_aa: ASSQDPGGDYGYT

v_call: TRBV12-5
j_call: TRBJ2-3
d_call: TRBD2
cdr3_aa: ASGPGTSGGAPADTQY

v_call: TRBV28
j_call: TRBJ1-2
d_call: -
cdr3_aa: ASSFPYT

v_call: TRBV5-1
j_call: TRBJ2-1
d_call: -
cdr3_aa: ASSLGGNEQF

v_call: TRBV27
j_call: TRBJ2-4
d_call: TRBD1
cdr3_aa: ASSSTGGIVKNIQY

v_call: TRBV11-1
j_call: TRBJ2-5
d_call: -
cdr3_aa: ASSPTDFPTQY

v_call: TRBV7-8
j_call: TRBJ1-2
d_call: -
cdr3_aa: ASSLGPGANYGYT

v_call: TRBV25-1
j_call: TRBJ2-2
d_call: -
cdr3_aa: ASLDRPNTGELF

v_call: TRBV30
j_call: TRBJ1-2
d_call: -
cdr3_aa: AWRVQSGYGYT

v_call: TRBV7-2
j_call: TRBJ2-7
d_call: TRBD2
cdr3_aa: ASSPSGGAYEQY

v_call: TRBV10-3
j_call: TRBJ2-3
d_call: TRBD2
cdr3_aa: AIRPSGLTDTQY

v_call: TRBV7-2
j_call: TRBJ1-2
d_call: -
cdr3_aa: ASSLGGTANYGYT

v_call: TRBV2
j_call: TRBJ1-1
d_call: -
cdr3_aa: ASSPTGGPEAF

v_call: TRBV4-1
j_call: TRBJ2-1
d_call: -
cdr3_aa: ASSSSGNEQF

v_call: TRBV29-1
j_call: TRBJ1-5
d_call: -
cdr3_aa: SVIQGTSNQPQH

v_call: TRBV9
j_call: TRBJ1-5
d_call: -
cdr3_aa: ASSSQGTNQPQH

v_call: TRBV4-1
j_call: TRBJ1-1
d_call: -
cdr3_aa: ASSQDPAAEAF

v_call: TRBV7-9
j_call: TRBJ1-2
d_call: TRBD1
cdr3_aa: ASSLTGTGAANIGYT

v_call: TRBV30
j_call: TRBJ2-7
d_call: -
cdr3_aa: AWSVMGVSEQY

v_call: TRBV7-9
j_call: TRBJ1-1
d_call: -
cdr3_aa: ASSATKWGTEAF

v_call: TRBV6-5
j_call: TRBJ1-1
d_call: -
cdr3_aa: ASRSTNTEAF

v_call: TRBV30
j_call: TRBJ1-4
d_call: TRBD1
cdr3_aa: AWTSGTGGREKLF

v_call: TRBV10-3
j_call: TRBJ1-1
d_call: -
cdr3_aa: AIRDNLEAF

v_call: TRBV30
j_call: TRBJ1-4
d_call: -
cdr3_aa: AWSVGGDIRTWANEKLF

v_call: TRBV6-5
j_call: TRBJ2-7
d_call: -
cdr3_aa: ASSYSPGQGSYEQY

v_call: TRBV7-9
j_call: TRBJ2-7
d_call: -
cdr3_aa: ASSPRSWY

v_call: TRBV5-6
j_call: TRBJ2-3
d_call: TRBD1
cdr3_aa: ASSDGQGRVTDTQY

v_call: TRBV4-1
j_call: TRBJ2-7
d_call: -
cdr3_aa: ASSQGGGPYEQY

v_call: TRBV30
j_call: TRBJ1-1
d_call: -
cdr3_aa: AWMVSLNTEAF

v_call: TRBV6-6
j_call: TRBJ2-5
d_call: -
cdr3_aa: ASSSGTQY

v_call: TRBV25-1
j_call: TRBJ1-2
d_call: -
cdr3_aa: ASSGPNYGYT